This T cell receptor (beta chain) was sequenced during a study of Ad26.COV2.S vaccination and SARS-CoV-2 variants. At the level of the study: Ad26.COV2.S shots went into the muscle once or twice, 56 days apart.

Treatment denoted: 19 received Ad26.COV2.S at low or high dose, single or two shots; roughly 5 received placebo; per-sample allocation not given. After the first vaccine or placebo injection, samples were drawn on day 63. CDR1 is MNHEY and CDR2 is SVGAGI in the germline V gene. V shed 8 bases and J shed 7 bases, with 17 bases lying between them. CDR3 length: 13 residues. Profiled with immunoSEQ multiplex PCR; TCRdb holds only in-frame clones, not every one. The table records nearly 400,000 clones, 89% of them present only once. V and J are TRBV6-5 and TRBJ1-1; D uncertain. The sample was peripheral blood, taken in a trial of Ad26.COV2.S vaccine versus placebo. This TCR derives from a person aged 18-65 years who received the Ad26.COV2.S COVID-19 vaccine or a placebo. The CDR3 DNA reads TGTGCCAGCTCCTCGTTGGCCCGGATTGAAGCTTTCTTT. Its protein is CASSSLARIEAFF.